This T cell receptor (beta chain) originates from a study of blood T cell repertoires in COVID-19. Authors' processing steps: Estimation of nucleated cell counts was performed using reference gene primer amplification. Here immunoSEQ multiplex PCR was the method, and the copy in TCRdb shows in-frame clones only, minus some. The D gene and trimming were derived from the DNA, and the V and J assignments and clone size from that table. The data contain 200,000 to 250,000 clones, approximately 80% of them singletons. The J segment lost 2 bases and the V segment lost 6 bases, leaving 7 bases of the junction unmatched. The CDR3 length is 14 residues. From germline, CDR1 is LNHDA and CDR2 SQIVND (reference sequence).

Input material: peripheral blood. The source of this sequence is a woman aged 60-75 years with active or convalescent COVID-19. This chain links TRBV19 with TRBJ2-7, with 7 bases identical to TRBD1. In nucleotides, the CDR3 is TGTGCCAGTAGGGTCACAGGGGCCGCCTACGAGCAGTACTTC. Amino acids: CASRVTGAAYEQYF.